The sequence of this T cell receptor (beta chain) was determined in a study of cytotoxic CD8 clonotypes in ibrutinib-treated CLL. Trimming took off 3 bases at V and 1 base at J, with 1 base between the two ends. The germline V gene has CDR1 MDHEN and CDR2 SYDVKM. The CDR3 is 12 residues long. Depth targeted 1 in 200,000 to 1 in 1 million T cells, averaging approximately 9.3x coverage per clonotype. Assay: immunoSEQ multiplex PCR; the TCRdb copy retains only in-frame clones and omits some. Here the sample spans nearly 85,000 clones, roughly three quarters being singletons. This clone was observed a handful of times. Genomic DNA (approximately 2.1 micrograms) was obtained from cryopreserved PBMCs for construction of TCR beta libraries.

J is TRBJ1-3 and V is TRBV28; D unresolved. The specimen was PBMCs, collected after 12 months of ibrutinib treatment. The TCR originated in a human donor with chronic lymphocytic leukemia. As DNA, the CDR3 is TGTGCCAGCAGTTTGTCTGGAAACACCATATATTTT. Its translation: CASSLSGNTIYF.